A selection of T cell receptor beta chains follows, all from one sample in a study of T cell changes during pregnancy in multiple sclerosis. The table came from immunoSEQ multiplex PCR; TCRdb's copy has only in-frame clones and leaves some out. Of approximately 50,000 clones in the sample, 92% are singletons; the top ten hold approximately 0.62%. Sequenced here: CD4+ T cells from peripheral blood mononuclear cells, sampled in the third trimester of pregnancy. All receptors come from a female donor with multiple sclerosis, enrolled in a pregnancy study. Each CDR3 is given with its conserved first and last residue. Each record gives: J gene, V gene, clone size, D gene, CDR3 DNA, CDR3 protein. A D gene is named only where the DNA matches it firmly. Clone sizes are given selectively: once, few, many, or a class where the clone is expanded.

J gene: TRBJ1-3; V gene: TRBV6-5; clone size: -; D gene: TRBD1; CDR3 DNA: TGTGCCAGCACCGTGACAGGGACCTCTGGAAACACCATATATTTT; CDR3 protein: CASTVTGTSGNTIYF
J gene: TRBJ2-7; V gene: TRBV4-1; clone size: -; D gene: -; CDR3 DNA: TGCGCCAGCAGCCAAGCTACCCTAGGCCTCTACGAGCAGTACTTC; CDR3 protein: CASSQATLGLYEQYF
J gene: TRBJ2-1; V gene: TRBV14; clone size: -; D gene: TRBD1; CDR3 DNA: TGTGCCAGCAGTGCGCCGGGACAGGTTAGAAATGAGCAGTTCTTC; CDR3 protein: CASSAPGQVRNEQFF
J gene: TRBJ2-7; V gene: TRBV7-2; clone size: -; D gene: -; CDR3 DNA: TGTGCCAGCAGTCAAACAGGGTTCCCGTACTTC; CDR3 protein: CASSQTGFPYF
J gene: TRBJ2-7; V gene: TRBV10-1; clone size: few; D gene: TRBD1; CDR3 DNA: TGCGCCAGCAGCGGGACAGGTTGCTCCTACGAGCAGTACTTC; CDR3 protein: CASSGTGCSYEQYF
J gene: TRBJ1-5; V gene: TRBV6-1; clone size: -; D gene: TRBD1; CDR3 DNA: TGTGCCAGCAGTCTCAGGGACAGACTCAATCAGCCCCAGCATTTT; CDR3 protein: CASSLRDRLNQPQHF
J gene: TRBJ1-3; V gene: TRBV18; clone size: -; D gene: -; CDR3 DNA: TGTGCCAGCTCACCACTCCAGTTCGCTTCTGGAAACACCATATATTTT; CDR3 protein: CASSPLQFASGNTIYF
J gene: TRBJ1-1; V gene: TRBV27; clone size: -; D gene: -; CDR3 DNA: TGTGCCAGCAGTTTATCTGGCAGATTGCCCACTGAAGCTTTCTTT; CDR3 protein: CASSLSGRLPTEAFF
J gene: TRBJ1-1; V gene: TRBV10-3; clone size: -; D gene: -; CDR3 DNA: TGTGCCATCAGTGCGGTCGTTACGAACACTGAAGCTTTCTTT; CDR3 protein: CAISAVVTNTEAFF
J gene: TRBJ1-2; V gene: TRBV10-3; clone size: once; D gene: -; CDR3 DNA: TGTGCCATCAGTGGGGGACATCCCCAAACCTATGGCTACACCTTC; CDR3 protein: CAISGGHPQTYGYTF
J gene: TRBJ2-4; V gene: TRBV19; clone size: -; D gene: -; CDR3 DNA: TGTGCCAGTAGTATGTCGAGTCGAGGGTACCTAGCCAAAAACATTCAGTACTTC; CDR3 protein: CASSMSSRGYLAKNIQYF
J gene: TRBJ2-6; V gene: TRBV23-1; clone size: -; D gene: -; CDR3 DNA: TGCGCCAGCAGTATGAGGGCTTCTGGGGCCAACGTCCTGACTTTC; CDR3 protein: CASSMRASGANVLTF
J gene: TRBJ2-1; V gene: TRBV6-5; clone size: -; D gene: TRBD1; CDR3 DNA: TGTGCCAGCAGTTGGGACAGCCTCCGGCTTAATGAGCAGTTCTTC; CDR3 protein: CASSWDSLRLNEQFF
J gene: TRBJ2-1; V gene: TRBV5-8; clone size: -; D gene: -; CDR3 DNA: TGTGCCAGCAGCTTGGTAAGGTGGATGCGGTACAATGAGCAGTTCTTC; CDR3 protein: CASSLVRWMRYNEQFF
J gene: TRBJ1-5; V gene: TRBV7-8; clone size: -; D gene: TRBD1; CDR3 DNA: TGTGCCAGCAGCTCACGAAGCGTGACAGGGAATATTTATCGCAATCAGCCCCAGCATTTT; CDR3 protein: CASSSRSVTGNIYRNQPQHF
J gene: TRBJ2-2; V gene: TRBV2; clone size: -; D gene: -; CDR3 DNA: TGTGCCAGCACCGACCCGGGCAGGGCGAACACCGGGGAGCTGTTTTTT; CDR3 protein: CASTDPGRANTGELFF
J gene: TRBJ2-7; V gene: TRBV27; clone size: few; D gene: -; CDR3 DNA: TGTGCCAGCAGCCGGAAGGACAGCCACTCCTACGAGCAGTACTTC; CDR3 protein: CASSRKDSHSYEQYF
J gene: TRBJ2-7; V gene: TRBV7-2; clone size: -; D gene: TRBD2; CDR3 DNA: TGTGCCAGCAGCCCTTCCCCTAGCGGGAGGGCTCGGGAGCAGTACTTC; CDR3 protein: CASSPSPSGRAREQYF
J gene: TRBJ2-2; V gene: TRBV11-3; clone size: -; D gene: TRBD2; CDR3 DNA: TGTGCCAGCAGCTCCGGGACTAGCGACTTCACCGGGGAGCTGTTTTTT; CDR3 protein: CASSSGTSDFTGELFF
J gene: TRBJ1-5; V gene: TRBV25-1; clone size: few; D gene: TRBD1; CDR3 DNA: TGTGCCTCTACAGGGGGCAGCAATCAGCCCCAGCATTTT; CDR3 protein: CASTGGSNQPQHF
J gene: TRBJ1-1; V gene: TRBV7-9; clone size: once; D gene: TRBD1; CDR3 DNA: TGTGCCAGCAGTTCAGCGCTCCAGGGACAGAGAAACACTGAAGCTTTCTTT; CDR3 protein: CASSSALQGQRNTEAFF
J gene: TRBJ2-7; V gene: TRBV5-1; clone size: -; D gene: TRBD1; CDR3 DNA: TGCGCCAGCAGCCGTACGGCAGGGGGTGACTACGAGCAGTACTTC; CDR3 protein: CASSRTAGGDYEQYF
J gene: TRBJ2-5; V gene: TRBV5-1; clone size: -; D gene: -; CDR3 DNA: TGCGCCAGCAGCACCTCGGTCGGGATTAGCGGCTCCGGGACCCAGTACTTC; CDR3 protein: CASSTSVGISGSGTQYF
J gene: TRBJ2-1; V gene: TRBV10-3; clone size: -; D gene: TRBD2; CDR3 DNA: TGTGCCATCAGTGTAAGCGGGAGTATTGAGCAGTTCTTC; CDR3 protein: CAISVSGSIEQFF
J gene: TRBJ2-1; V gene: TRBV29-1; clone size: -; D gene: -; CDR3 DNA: TGCAGCGTTCTCCCCGGACAAGTTGTGGCGAATGAGCAGTTCTTC; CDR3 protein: CSVLPGQVVANEQFF
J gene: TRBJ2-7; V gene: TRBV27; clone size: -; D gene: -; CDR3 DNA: TGTGCCAGCAGTTTCTCACAGACGTCCCTCTACGAGCAGTACTTC; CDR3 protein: CASSFSQTSLYEQYF
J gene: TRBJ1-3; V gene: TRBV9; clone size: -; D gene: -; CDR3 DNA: TGTGCCAGCGCCCCCGGGGCTGGAAACACCATATATTTT; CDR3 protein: CASAPGAGNTIYF
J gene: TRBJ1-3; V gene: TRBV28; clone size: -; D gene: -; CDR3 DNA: TGTGCCAGCTCCCGAGGGCGGCGAAGTTCAAACACCATATATTTT; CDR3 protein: CASSRGRRSSNTIYF
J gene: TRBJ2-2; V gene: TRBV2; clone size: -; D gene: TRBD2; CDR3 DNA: TGTGCCAGCAGGGGAGGGAGGGCCTACACCGGGGAGCTGTTTTTT; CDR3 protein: CASRGGRAYTGELFF
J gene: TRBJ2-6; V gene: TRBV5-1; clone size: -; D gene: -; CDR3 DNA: TGCGCCAGCAGCTTCGCACACTCTGGGGCCAACGTCCTGACTTTC; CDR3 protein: CASSFAHSGANVLTF
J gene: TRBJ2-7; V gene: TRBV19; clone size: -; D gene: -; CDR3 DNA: TGTGCCAGTAGTATAGAATGGACTGGCTACGAGCAGTACTTC; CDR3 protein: CASSIEWTGYEQYF
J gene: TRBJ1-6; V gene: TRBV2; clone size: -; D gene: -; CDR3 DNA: TGTGCCAGCCTCGAGGGTTTTAATTCACCCCTCCACTTT; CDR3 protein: CASLEGFNSPLHF
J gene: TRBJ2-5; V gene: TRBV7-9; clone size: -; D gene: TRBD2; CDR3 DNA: TGTGCCAGCAGCTTAGGACTAGCGGGTGGGGAGACCCAGTACTTC; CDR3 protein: CASSLGLAGGETQYF
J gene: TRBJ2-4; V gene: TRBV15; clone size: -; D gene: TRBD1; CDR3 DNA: TGTGCCACCAGCAGAGAGAAGACCCCTACCGGGACAGGGAAAAACATTCAGTACTTC; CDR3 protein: CATSREKTPTGTGKNIQYF
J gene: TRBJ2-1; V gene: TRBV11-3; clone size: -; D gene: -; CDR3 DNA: TGTGCCAGCAGCCAAATGAGGGGGTCAGTAGATGAGCAGTTCTTC; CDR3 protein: CASSQMRGSVDEQFF
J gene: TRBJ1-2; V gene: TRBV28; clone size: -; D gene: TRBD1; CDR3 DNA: TGTGCCACCCGGACAGGGGGCGGAATCCTAGGTGGCTACACCTTC; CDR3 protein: CATRTGGGILGGYTF
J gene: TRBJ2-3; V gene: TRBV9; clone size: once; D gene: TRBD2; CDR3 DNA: TGTGCCAGCAGCCGACTAGCGGGAGCTTCAGGTACGCAGTATTTT; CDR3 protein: CASSRLAGASGTQYF
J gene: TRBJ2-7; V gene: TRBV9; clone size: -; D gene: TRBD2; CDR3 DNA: TGTGCCAGCAGTCTTACTAGCGGGAGGGAGCAGTACTTC; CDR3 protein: CASSLTSGREQYF